One and the same sample provided the 23 T cell receptor beta chains below, sequenced in a study of Ad26.COV2.S vaccination and SARS-CoV-2 variants. Clones were sequenced by immunoSEQ multiplex PCR, and TCRdb holds only the in-frame ones, with some missing. The table includes about 320,000 clones, around four fifths detected once. Documented treatment: about 20 received Ad26.COV2.S at low or high dose, single or two shots; about 5 received placebo; per-sample allocation not given. Vaccine and placebo recipients were sampled on day 63 after the first injection. This material consisted of peripheral blood, taken in a trial of Ad26.COV2.S vaccine versus placebo. Source of these receptors: a person between 18 and 60 years old who received the Ad26.COV2.S COVID-19 vaccine or a placebo.

With respect to this clone: Other DNA sequences in the sample encode the same CDR3. The CDR3 sequence is CASSLGGRNTIYF. CDR3 nucleotides: TGCGCCAGCAGCTTAGGAGGGCGAAACACCATATATTTT. V is TRBV5-1 and J is TRBJ1-3; D is unclear. CDR1 SGHRS and CDR2 YFSETQ come from the germline V gene. There are 13 residues in the CDR3. Trimming took 2 bases from V and 5 from J, leaving 8 bases between them.

The rearrangement uses TRBV7-2 and TRBJ2-5, with 11 bases lining up with TRBD2. The CDR3 is 16 amino acids. The V segment lost 5 bases and the J segment 2 bases; nucleotides outside the gene matches: 7. Germline assignment: CDR1 SGHTA and CDR2 FQGNSA. For the CDR3, the DNA is TGTGCCAGCAGCATGCGACTAGCGGGGAATCAAGAGACCCAGTACTTC. As protein: CASSMRLAGNQETQYF.

V and J are TRBV6-5 and TRBJ1-2; 7 nucleotides line up with TRBD1. This CDR3 has 14 amino acids. The V segment lost 10 bases and the J segment 3 bases; nucleotides outside the gene matches: 11. Germline CDR1 is MNHEY and CDR2 is SVGAGI. CDR3 nucleotide sequence: TGTGCCACCCTTAGACAGGGTTGGGACTATGGCTACACCTTC. This codes for CATLRQGWDYGYTF.

The V call is TRBV3-1 (or the pseudogene TRBV3-2), the J call TRBJ1-3; weak D call: TRBD1 (5 bases). Germline values: CDR1 LGHDT, CDR2 YNNKEL (reference sequence). The CDR3 has 15 residues. Trimming cost V 4 bases and J 0 bases, with 10 bases left between them. This chain's CDR3 is CASSLRQFSGNTIYF. The CDR3 DNA is TGTGCCAGCAGCCTACGACAGTTCTCTGGAAACACCATATATTTT.

The V call is TRBV2, the J call TRBJ1-6, with 10 bases matching TRBD1. This CDR3 has 16 amino acids. CDR1 and CDR2 (germline): SNHLY, FYNNEI. Trimming at V came to 3 bases and at J to 4 bases, leaving 3 bases not matched to a gene. The CDR3 protein is CASSETGGLYNSPLHF. As DNA, the CDR3 is TGTGCCAGCAGTGAGACAGGGGGCCTTTATAATTCACCCCTCCACTTT.

Points on this clone: The junction and the germline gene differ at one end; a read error may be behind it. The J gene is TRBJ1-1, the V gene TRBV2, with TRBD1 as a possible D gene (5 bases). Looked up from germline, CDR1 is SNHLY and CDR2 is FYNNEI. The CDR3 has 12 residues. The CDR3 loop reads CASTEGATEAFF. DNA for the CDR3: TGTGCCAGCACTGAAGGGGCCACTGAAGCTTTCTTT.

This chain links TRBV29-1 with TRBJ2-6; D call uncertain. V dropped 5 bases and J dropped 0 bases, with 8 bases sitting between them. Per the germline V gene, CDR1 is SQVTM and CDR2 is ANQGSEA. The length of the CDR3 is 14 residues. CDR3 nucleotides: TGCAGCGTTTTTATCAGCTCTGGGGCCAACGTCCTGACTTTC. Translation: CSVFISSGANVLTF.

The chain employs TRBV2 and TRBJ2-5; 7 bases agree with TRBD2. This CDR3 is built from 13 residues. The germline V gene encodes CDR1 SNHLY and CDR2 FYNNEI. V lost 4 bases and J lost 5; bases outside the gene matches: 4. Written as DNA, the CDR3 is TGTGCCAGCAGTGGGACTAGTTGGGAGACCCAGTACTTC. This codes for CASSGTSWETQYF.

V is TRBV28 and J is TRBJ2-2; the D gene is possibly TRBD1 (6 bases). The germline V gene has CDR1 MDHEN and CDR2 SYDVKM. Trimming cost V 3 bases and J 6 bases, with 17 bases left between them. This CDR3 region has 16 residues. CDR3 sequence reads: CASSFARQGIPGELFF. As DNA, the CDR3 is TGTGCCAGCAGTTTTGCCCGCCAGGGGATTCCCGGGGAGCTGTTTTTT. Full variable domain (rest looked up from reference TRBV28 and TRBJ2-2): DVKVTQSSRYLVKRTGEKVFLECVQDMDHENMFWYRQDPGLGLRLIYFSYDVKMKEKGDIPEGYSVSREKKERFSLILESASTNQTSMYLCASSFARQGIPGELFFGEGSRLTVL.

The chain couples TRBV3-1 (or the pseudogene TRBV3-2) to TRBJ1-6, with a weak D call TRBD1 (5 bases). The V gene lost 0 bases and the J gene lost 8 bases, with 11 bases spanning the gap. CDR3 length: 15 residues. CDR1 and CDR2 from the germline V gene are LGHDT and YNNKEL (reference sequence). The chain's CDR3 is CASSQDLWGHSPLHF. The DNA for the CDR3 is TGTGCCAGCAGCCAAGATCTTTGGGGACATTCACCCCTCCACTTT.

The chain's CDR3 is CASSYRAGGNQPQHF. CDR3 DNA sequence: TGTGCCAGCAGTTACCGCGCAGGCGGCAATCAGCCCCAGCATTTT. This sequence joins TRBV6-5 and TRBJ1-5; no reliable D call. CDR1 MNHEY and CDR2 SVGAGI come from the germline V gene. The CDR3 is 15 residues long. Trimming left V 2 bases short and J 2 bases short, with 10 bases between.

The chain combines TRBV5-1 with TRBJ2-1, with 7 bases matching TRBD2. The V gene's germline CDR1 is SGHRS and CDR2 YFSETQ. The CDR3 spans 13 residues. With 3 bases clipped from V and 6 bases from J, the junction kept 3 bases outside the gene matches. Here the CDR3 reads CASSSRTSNEQFF. The CDR3 coding sequence is TGCGCCAGCAGCTCGAGGACTAGCAATGAGCAGTTCTTC.

V usage is TRBV9 and J usage is TRBJ2-7; D may be TRBD1 (5 bases). CDR1 is SGDLS and CDR2 is YYNGEE in the germline V gene. The CDR3 totals 17 residues. Trimming removed 1 base at V and 5 bases at J, with 22 bases between. The CDR3 loop is CASSVQVGASALDEQYF. CDR3 DNA sequence: TGTGCCAGCAGCGTACAAGTAGGGGCCTCAGCCTTGGACGAGCAGTACTTC.

The rearrangement links TRBV5-1 to TRBJ1-1; no reliable D call. Trimming took off 3 bases at V and 5 bases at J, with 14 bases between the two ends. This CDR3 is built from 14 residues. Germline assignment: CDR1 SGHRS and CDR2 YFSETQ. The CDR3 nucleotides read TGCGCCAGCAGCTATCGGGAAGGGAGAACTGAAGCTTTCTTT. Protein: CASSYREGRTEAFF.

The chain has TRBV6-5 and TRBJ2-1; D is unclear. Germline V CDR1 and CDR2: MNHEY, SVGAGI. Trimming pared 10 bases from V and 2 bases from J, leaving 12 bases between. The CDR3 has 13 residues. The chain's CDR3 is CATATVTYNEQFF. CDR3 DNA: TGTGCCACCGCTACGGTTACCTACAATGAGCAGTTCTTC.

This chain connects TRBV5-1 to TRBJ1-1, with unresolved D. CDR1 and CDR2 (germline): SGHRS, YFSETQ. The CDR3 runs to 13 residues. The V and J ends lost 0 bases and 1 base respectively, with 4 bases between them. CDR3 region: CASSLVKNTEAFF. CDR3 nucleotide sequence: TGCGCCAGCAGCTTGGTCAAGAACACTGAAGCTTTCTTT.

The chain's CDR3 is CASSSGIGLYGYTF. The CDR3 DNA follows: TGTGCCAGCAGCTCGGGTATTGGCCTCTATGGCTACACCTTC. This chain connects TRBV7-3 to TRBJ1-2; D ambiguous. Trimming cost V 4 bases and J 4 bases, with 13 bases left between them. The CDR3 is 14 amino acids. Germline V CDR1 and CDR2: SGHTA, FQGTGA.

The chain uses TRBV27 and TRBJ2-1, with 11 nucleotides matching TRBD2. The V gene's germline CDR1 is MNHEY and CDR2 SMNVEV (reference sequence). This CDR3 has 19 amino acids. The J segment lost 0 bases and the V segment lost 6 bases, leaving 13 bases of the junction unmatched. CDR3 sequence: CASSLPPSGGTSSYNEQFF. The DNA for the CDR3 is TGTGCCAGCAGCTTGCCCCCTAGCGGGGGGACAAGCTCCTACAATGAGCAGTTCTTC.

This chain connects TRBV28 to TRBJ1-1, with D unresolved. The CDR3 has 12 amino acids. Looked up from germline, CDR1 is MDHEN and CDR2 is SYDVKM. Trimming took 4 bases from V and 10 from J, leaving 13 bases between them. The CDR3 region has the DNA TGTGCCAGCAGTTCATATCCCGCAGGAGCTTTCTTT. It codes for CASSSYPAGAFF. Complete variable domain (other parts from reference TRBV28 and TRBJ1-1): DVKVTQSSRYLVKRTGEKVFLECVQDMDHENMFWYRQDPGLGLRLIYFSYDVKMKEKGDIPEGYSVSREKKERFSLILESASTNQTSMYLCASSSYPAGAFFGQGTRLTVV.

This rearrangement joins TRBV9 to TRBJ2-1, with TRBD2 matching over 13 bases. There are 17 residues in the CDR3. The germline V gene encodes CDR1 SGDLS and CDR2 YYNGEE. The V and J ends lost 0 bases and 9 bases, in that order; junction bases with no gene match: 9. The CDR3 nucleotides read TGTGCCAGCAGCGTAGTAATCGGGACTAGCGGGGTGGGTGAGCAGTTCTTC. Amino acid sequence: CASSVVIGTSGVGEQFF.

The rearrangement uses TRBV5-6 and TRBJ1-2; no reliable D call. Germline V gene sequence: CDR1 SGHDT, CDR2 YYEEEE. The CDR3 consists of 13 residues. Trimming took off 1 base at V and 8 bases at J, with 12 bases between the two ends. For the CDR3, the DNA is TGTGCCAGCAGCTTGCGAATGGTGGGCGGCTACACCTTC. This sequence encodes CASSLRMVGGYTF.

This chain connects TRBV6-5 to TRBJ1-5; the D gene is possibly TRBD1 (5 bases). The V gene's germline CDR1 is MNHEY and CDR2 SVGAGI. Trimming took 6 bases from V and 7 from J, leaving 13 bases between them. The CDR3 has 13 amino acids. CDR3: CASRAGDRQPQHF. The CDR3 DNA sequence: TGTGCCAGCAGGGCCGGGGACCGGCAGCCCCAGCATTTT.

CDR3 nucleotides: TGTGCCAGCAGCTTGGGGGGTACCCCAAGCTCCTACGAGCAGTACTTC. Translating gives CASSLGGTPSSYEQYF. The chain employs TRBV5-5 and TRBJ2-7; D unresolved. V lost 0 bases and J 0 bases, leaving 13 bases between the germline ends. This CDR3 has 16 amino acids. The germline V gene has CDR1 SGHKS and CDR2 YYEKEE (reference sequence).